This TCR beta chain was observed in a study of blood T cells in healthy people across ages. A note on this clonotype: What it binds is unknown.

Isolating PBMCs gave at least 7 million of these cells per sample. Study results and caveats: The study lacked donor CMV status, which possibly confounded expanded clonotype changes.

The CDR3 is 16 residues long. Trimming shortened V by 5 bases and J by 2 bases, and 17 bases separated the two germline ends. Next came a second PCR, run for about 6 to 11 cycles, which used a sample-barcoded 5' primer along with a J-beta primer mix. TCRdb passed the 5' RACE reads through MiXCR, listing each CDR3 protein once. Of some 1,000,000 distinct CDR3 sequences in the sample, 20% to 25% were seen once. These same data were also listed under a study on T cells of mothers and their children. Per that study: Second-PCR primer M1S introduced sample barcodes and 2-4 random nucleotides. Evidence of persistent microchimeric T cell clones was absent.

Sequencing used blood. The sequence was collected from a girl aged 2 to 10 in good health. The chain couples TRBV12-3 or TRBV12-4 to TRBJ2-3, with D possibly TRBD2 on 7 matching bases. The CDR3 here is CASSPIRGATTDTQYF. The CDR3, as DNA: TGTGCCAGCAGTCCTATTCGGGGGGCGACCACAGATACGCAGTATTTT.